The rows below give T cell receptor beta chains drawn from one sample of a study of T-cell reconstitution after alpha-beta-depleted transplantation in children. In TCRdb, the PCR reads were re-called with MiXCR into one record per CDR3 protein. The profile shows about a million distinct CDR3 sequences, less than 30% of them singletons. Sequenced here: PBMCs, mostly from graft donor cells, sampled 360 days after TCRalphabeta/CD19-depleted stem cell transplant. All receptors derive from a boy in the first two years of life who had a stem cell transplant for SCID, so the T cells may come from the graft donor. Each CDR3 is given with its conserved first and last residue. The D gene is left open where the match is weak. Part of the rows lack a size; the others show once, few, many or a class for expanded clones.

j_call clone_size d_call v_call cdr3_aa cdr3_nt
TRBJ2-4 few TRBD1 TRBV6-5 CASSYSGQGANIQYF TGTGCCAGCAGTTACTCGGGACAGGGAGCAAACATTCAGTACTTC
TRBJ2-5 few - TRBV3-1 CASSQGPGRETQYF TGTGCCAGCAGCCAAGGTCCGGGGAGAGAGACCCAGTACTTC
TRBJ2-3 once - TRBV5-6 CASALGRVRSTDTQYF TGTGCCAGCGCACTCGGGCGGGTTCGAAGCACAGATACGCAGTATTTT
TRBJ2-7 - - TRBV5-6 CASSLTPGLYEQYF TGTGCCAGCAGCTTGACGCCAGGGCTCTACGAGCAGTACTTC
TRBJ1-1 few TRBD1 TRBV5-1 CASSSQGVRTEAFF TGCGCCAGCAGCTCCCAGGGGGTACGGACTGAAGCTTTCTTT
TRBJ2-7 few - TRBV20-1 CSADTGYEQYF TGCAGTGCTGATACAGGCTACGAGCAGTACTTC
TRBJ2-1 - - TRBV4-1 CASSQEGPLYYDEQFF TGCGCCAGCAGCCAAGAAGGTCCGCTATATTACGATGAGCAGTTCTTC
TRBJ1-1 - - TRBV18 CASSGLLLKEAFF TGTGCCAGCTCAGGCCTGCTCCTAAAGGAAGCTTTCTTT
TRBJ2-1 - TRBD2 TRBV20-1 CSASPAGGSYNEQFF TGCAGTGCTAGTCCGGCGGGGGGGTCCTACAATGAGCAGTTCTTC
TRBJ2-3 - - TRBV5-1 CASSLEAHQADTQYF TGCGCCAGCAGTTTGGAAGCCCACCAGGCGGATACGCAGTATTTT
TRBJ2-4 few - TRBV19 CASSTLRKNIQYF TGTGCCAGTAGTACCTTGAGGAAAAACATTCAGTACTTC
TRBJ1-6 - TRBD1 TRBV5-1 CASSLGGQDNSPLHF TGCGCCAGCAGCTTGGGGGGACAGGATAATTCACCCCTCCACTTT
TRBJ1-5 - - TRBV5-5 CASSPTMGDYSNQPQHF TGTGCCAGCAGCCCTACGATGGGAGATTATAGCAATCAGCCCCAGCATTTT
TRBJ2-3 many - TRBV12-3/TRBV12-4 CASRSQGHSTDTQYF TGTGCCAGCAGGTCTCAGGGTCATAGCACAGATACGCAGTATTTT
TRBJ1-1 few - TRBV19 CASSIGGKNTEAFF TGTGCCAGTAGTATCGGCGGAAAGAACACTGAAGCTTTCTTT
TRBJ2-7 few - TRBV28 CASSTPLGRAFYEQYF TGTGCCAGCAGCACCCCGTTGGGGCGGGCATTCTACGAGCAGTACTTC
TRBJ1-5 - - TRBV28 CASSFAGARRNQPQHF TGTGCCAGCAGTTTTGCAGGGGCGCGTCGGAATCAGCCCCAGCATTTT
TRBJ2-5 few TRBD1 TRBV5-1 CASSLGTAHYQETQYF TGCGCCAGCAGCTTAGGGACAGCGCATTACCAAGAGACCCAGTACTTC
TRBJ1-5 - TRBD1 TRBV28 CASSYSGTADSNQPQHF TGTGCCAGCAGTTATTCCGGGACAGCCGATAGCAATCAGCCCCAGCATTTT
TRBJ2-7 - - TRBV12-3/TRBV12-4 CASSITGEGEQYF TGTGCCAGCAGCATAACAGGGGAGGGCGAGCAGTACTTC
TRBJ2-7 - TRBD2 TRBV7-3 CASSLNQRGRRLAYEQYF TGTGCCAGCAGCTTAAACCAGCGGGGGCGCAGACTCGCCTACGAGCAGTACTTC